Following are 11 T cell receptor beta chains from one sample sequenced in a study of prognosis after radiotherapy for stage I lung cancer (dated by TCRdb to the early 2020s). Reads for this sample came from an Illumina HiSeq 3000. Two rounds of multiplex PCR were used to amplify the TCR beta CDR3 region from genomic DNA. The first PCR round used primers specific to each TRBV and TRBJ gene, and the primer sequences were filed in Chinese patent CN105087789A. TCRdb reran the public reads through fastp at Q25 and MiXCR, keeping productive beta chains. For every CDR3 protein sequence, its rows merge into one entry that carries the most common genes and DNA. In all, the sample holds approximately 30,000 distinct CDR3 sequences, and around 32% of those were seen once. The ten largest clones represent roughly a third of the sample. The sample was PBMCs, taken before or after stereotactic body radiation therapy (not recorded which). The receptor set was obtained from a donor aged 50 or older with non-small cell lung cancer.

This clonotype was recorded at least ten times. The genes are TRBV20-1 and TRBJ2-3; D unresolved. The CDR3 has 14 residues. Germline V gene lookup returns CDR1 DFQATT and CDR2 SNEGSKA (reference sequence). Trimming shortened V by 6 bases and J by 2 bases, and 15 bases separated the two germline ends. The CDR3: CSASDFRATDTQYF. The CDR3 coding sequence is TGCAGTGCAAGCGATTTTAGGGCCACAGATACGCAGTATTTT.

This clonotype was picked up many times. This rearrangement joins TRBV6-1 to TRBJ1-5; D is undetermined. The V end was cut by 4 bases, the J end by 4 bases, with 8 bases between. The CDR3 totals 13 residues. Germline V lookup: CDR1 MNHNS, CDR2 SASEGT. This CDR3 is CASSGTGNQPQHF. CDR3 DNA: TGTGCCAGCAGTGGGACCGGTAATCAGCCCCAGCATTTT.

In this sample, this clonotype turned up many times. The V call is TRBV30, the J call TRBJ1-3; the D gene is possibly TRBD1 (5 bases). The germline V gene encodes CDR1 GTSNPN and CDR2 SVGIG (reference sequence). This CDR3 region has 13 residues. Trimming took off 2 bases at V and 8 bases at J, with 13 bases between the two ends. CDR3 DNA sequence: TGTGCCTGGAGTCTAGGGGCGGCGGACACCATATATTTT. It is translated as CAWSLGAADTIYF.

About this clonotype: A single base separates this from a much larger clone, so it may be a read error. This chain joins TRBV7-6 and TRBJ2-2; no firm D call. V shed 4 bases and J shed 2 bases, with 11 bases lying between them. Per germline, CDR1 SGHVS and CDR2 FNYEAQ. The CDR3 has 15 residues. The CDR3 protein is CASSSPGHNTGELFF. The CDR3 DNA follows: TGTGCCAGCAGCTCCCCTGGGCACAACACCGGGGAGCTGTTTTTT.

This clonotype was detected many times. J is TRBJ1-2 and V is TRBV7-2; D gene unclear. The CDR3 spans 15 residues. V lost 5 bases, J lost 4 bases, and 17 bases lay in between. In germline, CDR1 is SGHTA, CDR2 FQGNSA. The CDR3 sequence is CASSTDGFRGYGYTF. CDR3 nucleotides: TGTGCCAGCAGCACTGACGGTTTTCGGGGCTATGGCTACACCTTC.

The sample holds one count of this clonotype. A much larger clone differs from this one at a single base, so this may be a read error. This sequence joins TRBV9 and TRBJ1-1; D is unclear. Germline lookup yields CDR1 SGDLS and CDR2 YYNGEE. Trimming pared 4 bases from V and 7 bases from J, leaving 8 bases between. This CDR3 region has 11 residues. CDR3 DNA: TGTGCCAGCAGCTCCAGGAGTGAAGCTTTCTTT. As protein: CASSSRSEAFF.

This clonotype was detected only a few times. The chain has TRBV6-1 and TRBJ1-1; TRBD1 is a possible D gene (5 bases). The V gene's germline CDR1 is MNHNS and CDR2 SASEGT. CDR3 size: 14 residues. Trimming took off 6 bases at V and 0 bases at J, with 11 bases between the two ends. DNA of the CDR3: TGTGCCAGCAGCCCCCAGGACATGAACACTGAAGCTTTCTTT. It specifies CASSPQDMNTEAFF.

Worth noting for this clonotype: The junction does not match germline at one end; this may be a read error. The chain joins TRBV28 to TRBJ1-1; D is ambiguous. Germline V gene data show CDR1 as MDHEN and CDR2 as SYDVKM. CDR3 length equals 11 residues. CDR3 in amino acids: CVSTMNTEAFF. CDR3 DNA sequence: TGTGTCAGCACGATGAACACTGAAGCTTTCTTT. Full variable domain (missing parts from reference TRBV28 and TRBJ1-1): DVKVTQSSRYLVKRTGEKVFLECVQDMDHENMFWYRQDPGLGLRLIYFSYDVKMKEKGDIPEGYSVSREKKERFSLILESASTNQTSMYLCVSTMNTEAFFGQGTRLTVV.

This chain links TRBV6-1 with TRBJ1-2, with TRBD1 matching over 8 bases. The trim removed 7 bases at V and 4 bases at J, leaving 14 bases unmatched. This CDR3 comprises 16 residues. Germline loops: CDR1 MNHNS, CDR2 SASEGT. DNA for the CDR3: TGTGCCAGCACTCCCTTCACCGTTACAGGGGGCTATGGCTACACCTTC. Protein: CASTPFTVTGGYGYTF.

A word on this clonotype: This may stem from a read error, because a much larger clone lies one nucleotide away. The chain links TRBV30 to TRBJ2-6, with D maybe TRBD1 (5 bases). Germline loops: CDR1 GTSNPN, CDR2 SVGIG (reference sequence). The CDR3 contains 15 residues. CDR3 region: CAWSVQSAGADVLTF. Written as DNA, the CDR3 is TGTGCCTGGAGTGTACAGTCAGCTGGGGCCGACGTCCTGACTTTC.

This clonotype occurred many times. This sequence joins TRBV30 and TRBJ2-1; 12 bases agree with TRBD2. Unmatched junction bases numbered 5, after V lost 1 base and J lost 4 bases. CDR3 length: 16 amino acids. Germline assignment: CDR1 GTSNPN and CDR2 SVGIG (reference sequence). The CDR3 protein is CAWSATGLAGYNEQFF. CDR3 bases: TGTGCCTGGAGTGCAACTGGACTAGCGGGGTACAATGAGCAGTTCTTC.